Below, one T cell receptor (beta chain) is given with its context. Antigen specificity is unknown. This specimen comes from a study of graft-versus-host responses after intestinal transplantation. Study information: Anti-thymocyte globulin induction preceded three to four years of tacrolimus and steroid maintenance in all recipients. Study results and caveats: Investigators detected GvH clones in recipient marrow, with some emerging earlier in ileum or blood. The study found high graft-versus-host to host-versus-graft clonal ratios in allografts of patients with graft-donor T cell macrochimerism.

Germline CDR1 and CDR2: SGHRS and YFSETQ. The junction had 7 bases not matched to a gene; V was cut back by 4 bases and J by 1 base. The CDR3 consists of 15 residues. Clones were sequenced by immunoSEQ multiplex PCR, and TCRdb holds only the in-frame ones, with some missing. Found here are more than 95,000 clones, 80% to 95% of them singletons; the top ten hold approximately 0.17%. This specimen was unstimulated CD4+ T cells sorted from spleen or lymph node cells, taken before intestinal transplant. The source is a human donor who received an intestinal transplant. The chain employs TRBV5-1 and TRBJ2-5, with TRBD2 matching over 7 bases. The CDR3 sequence: CASSPGGLGQETQYF. In DNA, the CDR3 is TGCGCCAGCAGCCCCGGGGGGTTAGGCCAAGAGACCCAGTACTTC.